This TCR beta chain was identified in a study of blood T cell repertoires in COVID-19. Study-wide background: From the United States, Italy and Spain came samples of acute and convalescent COVID-19. Sample material is recorded as cDNA or gDNA derived from T cells, B-cell-depleted T cells, or PBMCs.

Per the authors' pipeline: Reference gene primer amplification gave estimated nucleated cell counts. This table comes from immunoSEQ multiplex PCR, and its TCRdb copy is limited to in-frame clones, with some not included. Clone size and V and J calls were adopted from that table, with D and trimming inferred from the DNA. The data show some 53,000 clones, with 90% seen just once and over 2.5% held by the top ten. The V and J ends lost 3 bases and 7 bases respectively, with 13 bases between them. The germline gives CDR1 SEHNR, CDR2 FQNEAQ (reference sequence). This CDR3 spans 13 amino acids. The sample consisted of peripheral blood. The source is a human donor in a cohort sampled during active COVID-19. V and J are TRBV7-9 and TRBJ2-7; the D gene is possibly TRBD1 (5 bases). CDR3 residues: CASSFEGSGEQYF. The CDR3 DNA follows: TGTGCCAGCAGCTTTGAAGGGTCAGGGGAGCAGTACTTC.